These 29 T cell receptor beta chains came from one sample sequenced in a study of blood T cells in healthy people across ages. Through a sample-barcoded 5' primer and a J-beta primer mix, a second PCR was run for roughly 6 to 11 cycles. TCRdb re-analysed the 5' RACE reads in MiXCR, keeping a single row per CDR3 protein. The sample has around 500,000 distinct CDR3 sequences; roughly a quarter are singletons. These same data were also listed under a study on T cells of mothers and their children.

What was sequenced was blood. The source is a boy aged 2 to 10 in good health.

This clonotype turned up a few times. The chain joins TRBV24-1 to TRBJ2-5, with unresolved D. Germline CDR1 reads KGHDR; CDR2 reads SFDVKD. This CDR3 has 15 amino acids. The germline V and J ends were trimmed by 4 bases and 2 bases, with 13 bases remaining between them. Here the CDR3 DNA reads TGTGCCACCAGTGACTCCCTAAAGGATCAAGAGACCCAGTACTTC. Translated, it gives CATSDSLKDQETQYF.

This chain joins TRBV29-1 and TRBJ2-7; D is perhaps TRBD2 (5 bases). CDR1 is SQVTM and CDR2 is ANQGSEA in the germline V gene. CDR3 length: 12 amino acids. V dropped 6 bases and J dropped 2 bases, with 11 bases sitting between them. The CDR3 reads CSVTTTTYEQYF. CDR3 DNA sequence: TGCAGCGTCACGACTACGACCTACGAGCAGTACTTC.

The gene calls are TRBV28 and TRBJ1-2, with 7 bases matching TRBD1. V lost 2 bases to trimming and J lost 4 bases; unmatched junction nucleotides: 4. Germline-derived CDR1 and CDR2 are MDHEN and SYDVKM. The CDR3 is made up of 14 amino acids. This CDR3 is CASSLTGEGYGYTF. As DNA, the CDR3 is TGTGCCAGCAGTTTAACAGGGGAGGGCTATGGCTACACCTTC.

This clonotype occurred a few times. V gene TRBV20-1 combines with J gene TRBJ2-5, with a possible D match to TRBD2 (5 bases). Trimming took off 6 bases at V and 5 bases at J, with 16 bases between the two ends. This CDR3 has 13 amino acids. Germline CDR1 reads DFQATT; CDR2 reads SNEGSKA (reference sequence). The CDR3 DNA follows: TGCAGTGCAGGCCCTACTAGTGGGGAGACCCAGTACTTC. This translates into CSAGPTSGETQYF.

In its sample, this clonotype was seen a few times. The rearrangement joins TRBV7-9 to TRBJ2-1, with TRBD2 matching over 13 bases. Germline CDR1 and CDR2: SEHNR and FQNEAQ (reference sequence). The CDR3 is 16 amino acids. The J segment lost 3 bases and the V segment lost 4 bases, leaving 3 bases of the junction unmatched. CDR3 sequence (DNA): TGTGCCAGCAGCTCGGGACTAGCGGGGAACTACAATGAGCAGTTCTTC. Encoded protein: CASSSGLAGNYNEQFF.

The chain combines TRBV2 with TRBJ2-3, with TRBD2 matching over 10 bases. The germline V gene has CDR1 SNHLY and CDR2 FYNNEI. The J segment lost 0 bases and the V segment lost 4 bases, leaving 1 base of the junction unmatched. This CDR3 region has 15 residues. The DNA of the CDR3 is TGTGCCAGCAGTGTTAGCGGGGGGAGCACAGATACGCAGTATTTT. This codes for CASSVSGGSTDTQYF. Filled out from reference TRBV2 and TRBJ2-3, the complete variable domain reads EPEVTQTPSHQVTQMGQEVILRCVPISNHLYFYWYRQILGQKVEFLVSFYNNEISEKSEIFDDQFSVERPDGSNFTLKIRSTKLEDSAMYFCASSVSGGSTDTQYFGPGTRLTVL.

The DNA of the CDR3 is TGCGCCAGTCGACAGACCCTTGGTGAGCAGTACTTC. Encoded protein: CASRQTLGEQYF. V and J are TRBV5-1 and TRBJ2-7, with D possibly being TRBD1 (5 bases). V was trimmed by 8 bases and J by 7 bases, leaving 16 bases between them. The germline V gene has CDR1 SGHRS and CDR2 YFSETQ. The CDR3 runs to 12 residues. Full variable domain (missing parts from reference TRBV5-1 and TRBJ2-7): KAGVTQTPRYLIKTRGQQVTLSCSPISGHRSVSWYQQTPGQGLQFLFEYFSETQRNKGNFPGRFSGRQFSNSRSEMNVSTLELGDSALYLCASRQTLGEQYFGPGTRLTVT.

This clonotype has only one observation. The chain employs TRBV27 and TRBJ2-7, with D perhaps TRBD1 or TRBD2 (5 bases each). The length of the CDR3 is 15 residues. The germline V and J ends were trimmed by 3 bases and 0 bases, with 12 bases remaining between them. Germline assignment: CDR1 MNHEY and CDR2 SMNVEV (reference sequence). CDR3 amino acids: CASSFRGPLSYEQYF. Here the CDR3 DNA reads TGTGCCAGCAGTTTTCGGGGACCCCTCTCCTACGAGCAGTACTTC.

The gene calls are TRBV11-2 and TRBJ2-3; 7 nucleotides line up with TRBD1. Germline values: CDR1 SGHAT, CDR2 FQNNGV. The CDR3 runs 14 residues. V gave up 5 bases and J gave up 2 bases; unmatched junction bases: 4. The chain's CDR3 is CASSRGLYTDTQYF. As DNA, the CDR3 is TGTGCCAGCAGCAGGGGGCTGTACACAGATACGCAGTATTTT.

The V gene is TRBV5-1, the J gene TRBJ2-3; D remains ambiguous. With 6 bases removed from V and 1 base from J, the gap between germline ends came to 12 bases. The germline gives CDR1 SGHRS, CDR2 YFSETQ. CDR3 size: 14 residues. The CDR3 DNA follows: TGCGCCAGCATTAAAATCCCCGGCACAGATACGCAGTATTTT. Translating gives CASIKIPGTDTQYF.

The CDR3 nucleotides are TGCGCCAGCAGCCAAGATACTAGCCTCGGAGAGACCCAGTACTTC. Protein sequence: CASSQDTSLGETQYF. This chain connects TRBV4-1 to TRBJ2-5, with a tentative D call TRBD2 (6 bases). Germline CDR1 and CDR2: MGHRA and YSYEKL. The CDR3 has 15 amino acids. Deletions cut 0 bases from V and 4 bases from J, with 12 bases between.

This clonotype showed up just a few times. The chain recombines TRBV25-1 with TRBJ2-3, with 9 bases that match TRBD1. The ends lost 3 bases at V and 5 bases at J; junction bases unmatched: 6. The CDR3 has 15 residues. The germline V gene encodes CDR1 MGHDK and CDR2 SYGVNS. The CDR3 DNA sequence: TGTGCCAGCAGTGACTTACAGGGGGCCGAAGATACGCAGTATTTT. Translation: CASSDLQGAEDTQYF.

This clonotype is a singleton in its sample. The J gene is TRBJ1-1, the V gene TRBV20-1; 7 bases line up with TRBD1. The CDR3 spans 12 residues. Looked up from germline, CDR1 is DFQATT and CDR2 is SNEGSKA (reference sequence). J was trimmed by 4 bases and V by 6 bases; bases with no gene match: 5. The CDR3 bases are TGCAGTGCCCGAGGGGGCACCACTGAAGCTTTCTTT. This encodes CSARGGTTEAFF.

There are a few counts of this clonotype. The rearrangement joins TRBV18 to TRBJ2-5, with a tentative D call TRBD1 (6 bases). The last part of the DNA fits TRBJ2-7 better; the J call may be wrong. CDR1 is KGHSH and CDR2 is LQKENI in the germline V gene. The CDR3 runs to 15 residues. CDR3 nucleotide sequence: TGTGCCAGCTCACCGGGAACAGGGATCGTGGACGAGCAGTACTTC. Translation gives CASSPGTGIVDEQYF.

This sequence joins TRBV3-1 and TRBJ2-3; 11 bases agree with TRBD2. The CDR3 length is 18 residues. Germline CDR1 LGHDT, CDR2 YNNKEL (reference sequence). After removal of 3 bases from V and 0 bases from J, the junction contained 8 bases not matched to a gene. DNA for the CDR3: TGTGCCAGCAGCCATCAGTCTAGCGGGAGGCTTAGCACAGATACGCAGTATTTT. Translated: CASSHQSSGRLSTDTQYF.

This chain links TRBV6-1 with TRBJ2-7; D may be TRBD1 (5 bases). There are 17 residues in the CDR3. Per the germline V gene, CDR1 is MNHNS and CDR2 is SASEGT. V was cut by 10 bases and J by 2 bases, with 27 bases left in between. This CDR3 is CATKLGPENRNTYEQYF. CDR3 nucleotides: TGTGCCACCAAGCTCGGGCCGGAGAACAGGAATACCTACGAGCAGTACTTC.

The gene calls are TRBV29-1 and TRBJ2-1, with 7 bases aligning to TRBD2. This CDR3 has 14 residues. Germline values: CDR1 SQVTM, CDR2 ANQGSEA. V trimming: 0 bases; J trimming: 5 bases; junction bases outside the gene matches: 4. The CDR3 sequence is CSVEDGRGNNEQFF. DNA for the CDR3: TGCAGCGTTGAAGATGGGAGGGGCAACAATGAGCAGTTCTTC.

The chain uses TRBV4-2 and TRBJ2-3; the match to TRBD2 covers 10 bases. The CDR3 length is 15 residues. Germline CDR1 is LGHNA and CDR2 is YNFKEQ. Germline trimming cut 4 bases from V and 4 bases from J; bases unmatched to any gene: 5. This chain's CDR3 is CASSLLAGRADTQYF. DNA for the CDR3: TGTGCCAGCAGCCTACTAGCGGGGCGTGCAGATACGCAGTATTTT.

This clonotype was counted a few times. This rearrangement joins TRBV20-1 to TRBJ2-7, with TRBD2 identical over 8 bases. This CDR3 has 14 amino acids. Looked up from germline, CDR1 is DFQATT and CDR2 is SNEGSKA (reference sequence). V was pared by 0 bases and J by 3 bases, with 4 bases of the junction left unmatched. CDR3 in DNA: TGCAGTGCTAGAGAAGGCGGGGGGAACTACGAGCAGTACTTC. Translated, it gives CSAREGGGNYEQYF.

This clonotype was counted a few times. The junction does not match germline at one end; this may be a read error. The V call is TRBV25-1, the J call TRBJ2-5; 7 nucleotides match TRBD1. The CDR3 is 13 residues long. The germline gives CDR1 MGHDK, CDR2 SYGVNS. The chain's CDR3 is CASSDDRVKTQYF. The CDR3 nucleotides are TGTGCTAGCAGTGATGACAGGGTGAAGACCCAGTACTTC.

This rearrangement joins TRBV12-3 or TRBV12-4 to TRBJ1-2; D is unresolved. There are 14 residues in the CDR3. V dropped 4 bases and J dropped 5 bases, with 14 bases sitting between them. The CDR3 region is CASSSLAGRYGYTF. The CDR3 DNA reads TGTGCCAGCAGTTCCCTTGCTGGCAGGTATGGCTACACCTTC.

The rearrangement links TRBV10-3 to TRBJ2-2; 8 bases agree with TRBD2. Germline V lookup: CDR1 ENHRY, CDR2 SYGVKD. The ends lost 2 bases at V and 3 bases at J; junction bases unmatched: 5. This CDR3 is 16 amino acids long. CDR3 sequence (DNA): TGTGCCATCAGTGAGCCCGGGAGGGGACACACCGGGGAGCTGTTTTTT. It is translated as CAISEPGRGHTGELFF.

This clonotype has just a few counts. The chain uses TRBV7-6 and TRBJ2-5; D gene ambiguous. This CDR3 is 18 amino acids long. From germline, CDR1 is SGHVS and CDR2 FNYEAQ. V was trimmed by 3 bases and J by 2 bases, leaving 22 bases between them. CDR3 in DNA: TGTGCCAGCAGCTTGTTTTCCCTCACAGACCTTAGACAAGAGACCCAGTACTTC. The encoded protein is CASSLFSLTDLRQETQYF.

This clonotype has at least ten counts. V and J are TRBV13 and TRBJ2-7; 11 positions agree with TRBD1. Looked up from germline, CDR1 is PRHDT and CDR2 is FYEKMQ (reference sequence). J was trimmed by 6 bases and V by 3 bases; bases with no gene match: 4. The CDR3 covers 14 residues. The DNA of the CDR3 is TGTGCCAGCAGCTTTGCGGACAGGGGGCGCGAGCAGTACTTC. This encodes CASSFADRGREQYF.

V usage is TRBV7-6 and J usage is TRBJ1-5; no clear D. Trimming took off 4 bases at V and 2 bases at J, with 15 bases between the two ends. The CDR3 length is 16 residues. Germline V lookup: CDR1 SGHVS, CDR2 FNYEAQ. CDR3 DNA: TGTGCCAGCAGCTCAGATGGAGGGTATGGCAATCAGCCCCAGCATTTT. Translated: CASSSDGGYGNQPQHF.

V is TRBV12-3 or TRBV12-4 and J is TRBJ2-1, with TRBD2 matching 7 bases. The J segment lost 0 bases and the V segment lost 11 bases, leaving 7 bases of the junction unmatched. This CDR3 is 14 amino acids long. CDR3 in amino acids: CAASGTNSYNEQFF. The CDR3, as DNA: TGTGCCGCCTCCGGGACTAACTCCTACAATGAGCAGTTCTTC.

This clonotype was seen a few times. The chain recombines TRBV12-3 or TRBV12-4 with TRBJ2-5; TRBD1 is a possible D gene (5 bases). The CDR3 has 14 residues. Deletions cut 3 bases from V and 2 bases from J, with 10 bases between. The CDR3, as DNA: TGTGCCAGCAGTTTTTTAGCAGGGCAAGAGACCCAGTACTTC. Residues: CASSFLAGQETQYF.

V is TRBV7-9 and J is TRBJ1-4, with a possible D match to TRBD1 (6 bases). CDR3 length equals 14 residues. Germline lookup yields CDR1 SEHNR and CDR2 FQNEAQ (reference sequence). V was clipped by 5 bases and J by 5 bases, with 12 bases between them. CDR3 in amino acids: CASSLGQWNEKLFF. The CDR3 coding sequence is TGTGCCAGCAGCCTCGGACAGTGGAATGAAAAACTGTTTTTT. Looking up the rest from reference TRBV7-9 and TRBJ1-4 gives the full variable domain: DTGVSQNPRHKITKRGQNVTFRCDPISEHNRLYWYRQTLGQGPEFLTYFQNEAQLEKSRLLSDRFSAERPKGSFSTLEIQRTEQGDSAMYLCASSLGQWNEKLFFGSGTQLSVL.

This clonotype was detected a few times. The CDR3 reads CASSYDGGFLAKNIQYF. The CDR3 bases are TGTGCCAGCAGTTACGACGGGGGGTTCCTAGCCAAAAACATTCAGTACTTC. V and J are TRBV6-5 and TRBJ2-4; 7 bases agree with TRBD2. In germline, CDR1 is MNHEY, CDR2 SVGAGI. The CDR3 runs to 17 residues. Trimming at V came to 2 bases and at J to 0 bases, leaving 7 bases not matched to a gene.